One sample yielded the 28 T cell receptor beta chains listed below, sequenced in a study of Ad26.COV2.S vaccination and SARS-CoV-2 variants. Libraries were prepared by immunoSEQ multiplex PCR; TCRdb keeps only in-frame clonotypes and omits some of them. The table shows 450,000 to 550,000 clones, with roughly nine tenths occurring only once. The treatment here: about 20 received Ad26.COV2.S at low or high dose, single or two shots; 5 received placebo; per-sample allocation not given. Specimens were obtained on day 63 following the first vaccine or placebo injection. This specimen was peripheral blood, taken in a trial of Ad26.COV2.S vaccine versus placebo. The receptors originated from a person aged 18-60 years who received the Ad26.COV2.S COVID-19 vaccine or a placebo.

The rearrangement links TRBV19 to TRBJ1-1; tentatively, D is TRBD1 (5 bases). V lost 3 bases to trimming and J lost 1 base, with 12 bases between them. Germline-derived CDR1 and CDR2 are LNHDA and SQIVND (reference sequence). This CDR3 has 15 residues. CDR3 sequence reads: CASSIYGTANTEAFF. CDR3 sequence (DNA): TGTGCCAGTAGTATTTATGGGACTGCGAACACTGAAGCTTTCTTT.

V and J are TRBV10-1 and TRBJ2-5; 15 nucleotides match TRBD2. This CDR3 has 18 residues. Germline V lookup: CDR1 WNHNN, CDR2 SYGVQD (reference sequence). After removal of 6 bases from V and 4 bases from J, the junction contained 12 bases not matched to a gene. CDR3 in amino acids: CASSPGRTSGRGRETQYF. The CDR3 DNA reads TGCGCCAGCAGCCCTGGTCGGACTAGCGGGAGGGGTCGAGAGACCCAGTACTTC.

This chain uses TRBV7-9 with TRBJ1-2; D not resolved. In germline, CDR1 is SEHNR, CDR2 FQNEAQ (reference sequence). There are 14 residues in the CDR3. V dropped 1 base and J dropped 7 bases, with 13 bases sitting between them. The DNA for the CDR3 is TGTGCCAGCAGCTTAGATGTGGGTGGAGGTGGCTACACCTTC. Protein sequence: CASSLDVGGGGYTF. Full variable domain (missing parts from reference TRBV7-9 and TRBJ1-2): DTGVSQNPRHKITKRGQNVTFRCDPISEHNRLYWYRQTLGQGPEFLTYFQNEAQLEKSRLLSDRFSAERPKGSFSTLEIQRTEQGDSAMYLCASSLDVGGGGYTFGSGTRLTVV.

The chain employs TRBV3-1 (or the pseudogene TRBV3-2) and TRBJ2-5, with a weak D call TRBD1 (5 bases). Trimming cost V 1 base and J 5 bases, with 14 bases left between them. The germline CDR1 and CDR2 sequences are LGHDT and YNNKEL (reference sequence). CDR3 length equals 15 residues. CDR3 in DNA: TGTGCCAGCAGCCAAGTTCAGGGTGTCTGGGAGACCCAGTACTTC. Protein: CASSQVQGVWETQYF.

J is TRBJ2-1 and V is TRBV5-1; TRBD2 matches at 11 bases. Germline values: CDR1 SGHRS, CDR2 YFSETQ. CDR3 length: 16 amino acids. V was pared by 4 bases and J by 0 bases, with 3 bases of the junction left unmatched. DNA of the CDR3: TGCGCCAGCAGCCGAACTAGCGGGAGCTCCTACAATGAGCAGTTCTTC. Protein sequence: CASSRTSGSSYNEQFF. The whole variable domain, filled in from reference TRBV5-1 and TRBJ2-1, reads KAGVTQTPRYLIKTRGQQVTLSCSPISGHRSVSWYQQTPGQGLQFLFEYFSETQRNKGNFPGRFSGRQFSNSRSEMNVSTLELGDSALYLCASSRTSGSSYNEQFFGPGTRLTVL.

This chain links TRBV6-5 with TRBJ1-2; tentative D call: TRBD1 (5 bases). CDR3 length equals 13 residues. Trimming pared 6 bases from V and 7 bases from J, leaving 15 bases between. Germline V gene sequence: CDR1 MNHEY, CDR2 SVGAGI. The CDR3 DNA reads as TGTGCCAGCAGCCCCCGGGGGACCAGTGGCTACACCTTC. Protein product: CASSPRGTSGYTF.

The genes are TRBV7-9 and TRBJ2-2; D remains unclear. This CDR3 contains 12 residues. V lost 8 bases to trimming and J lost 5 bases, with 9 bases between them. Germline CDR1 SEHNR, CDR2 FQNEAQ (reference sequence). CDR3 sequence (DNA): TGTGCCAGCGCTGTGGCGACCGGGGAGCTGTTTTTT. It translates to CASAVATGELFF. Variable domain in full (rest from reference TRBV7-9 and TRBJ2-2): DTGVSQNPRHKITKRGQNVTFRCDPISEHNRLYWYRQTLGQGPEFLTYFQNEAQLEKSRLLSDRFSAERPKGSFSTLEIQRTEQGDSAMYLCASAVATGELFFGEGSRLTVL.

The V call is TRBV18, the J call TRBJ2-5; D remains ambiguous. Germline V CDR1 and CDR2: KGHSH, LQKENI. The CDR3 covers 12 residues. Between the trimmed V and J ends, which lost 2 bases and 5 bases, there was a span of 6 bases. DNA of the CDR3: TGTGCCAGCTCACCAGGATCGGAGACCCAGTACTTC. This codes for CASSPGSETQYF. Complete variable domain (other parts from reference TRBV18 and TRBJ2-5): NAGVMQNPRHLVRRRGQEARLRCSPMKGHSHVYWYRQLPEEGLKFMVYLQKENIIDESGMPKERFSAEFPKEGPSILRIQQVVRGDSAAYFCASSPGSETQYFGPGTRLLVL.

The CDR3 here is CASSFLAGGTYEQYF. The CDR3 region has the DNA TGTGCCAGCAGTTTCCTTGCAGGGGGCACCTACGAGCAGTACTTC. The rearrangement uses TRBV6-5 and TRBJ2-7, with 8 bases lining up with TRBD1. Trimming cost V 4 bases and J 2 bases; bases outside gene matches: 7. The CDR3 is 15 amino acids. CDR1 MNHEY and CDR2 SVGAGI come from the germline V gene.

The chain couples TRBV28 to TRBJ1-6, with 8 bases aligning to TRBD1. Losses at the gene ends were 8 bases for V and 5 bases for J; bases not matched to a gene: 8. In germline, CDR1 is MDHEN, CDR2 SYDVKM. This CDR3 has 15 residues. DNA for the CDR3: TGTGCCAGCTGCGAGCCAGGGGGCGATAATTCACCCCTCCACTTT. It codes for CASCEPGGDNSPLHF.

This chain links TRBV4-3 with TRBJ1-6, with D perhaps matching TRBD1 (5 bases). Trimming left V 0 bases short and J 7 bases short, with 16 bases between. CDR1 is LGHNA, CDR2 YSLEER, per germline. This CDR3 is built from 17 residues. The CDR3 sequence is CASSQELQAGRNSPLHF. The CDR3 region has the DNA TGCGCCAGCAGCCAAGAATTACAAGCAGGGCGGAATTCACCCCTCCACTTT.

The chain recombines TRBV5-1 with TRBJ1-3, with 7 nucleotides matching TRBD1. With V trimmed by 4 bases and J by 9 bases, 13 bases remained unmatched. This CDR3 contains 15 residues. The germline CDR1 and CDR2 sequences are SGHRS and YFSETQ. The chain's CDR3 is CASSLGGTADSTIYF. CDR3 in DNA: TGCGCCAGCAGCCTGGGGGGGACAGCGGACTCCACCATATATTTT.

This chain connects TRBV6-5 to TRBJ2-1, with D unclear. The V gene lost 8 bases and the J gene lost 5 bases, with 13 bases spanning the gap. In germline, CDR1 is MNHEY, CDR2 SVGAGI. This CDR3 comprises 13 residues. This CDR3 reads CASGRIRNNEQFF. The CDR3 nucleotides read TGTGCCAGCGGTAGAATTAGGAACAATGAGCAGTTCTTC.

J is TRBJ1-2 and V is TRBV28, with D hard to call. Per germline, CDR1 MDHEN and CDR2 SYDVKM. The CDR3 extends over 14 amino acids. Trimming removed 2 bases from V and 0 bases from J, with 7 bases in between. CDR3 sequence reads: CASSLVSTNYGYTF. Written as DNA, the CDR3 is TGTGCCAGCAGTTTAGTCTCGACTAACTATGGCTACACCTTC.

J is TRBJ1-2 and V is TRBV4-1; D is perhaps TRBD1 (5 bases). The V end was cut by 4 bases, the J end by 8 bases, with 17 bases between. Germline lookup yields CDR1 MGHRA and CDR2 YSYEKL. This CDR3 is built from 14 residues. The CDR3: CASSPFGGTEGYTF. CDR3 in DNA: TGCGCCAGCAGCCCTTTCGGGGGGACGGAGGGCTACACCTTC.

The V gene is TRBV6-2 or TRBV6-3, the J gene TRBJ2-7; maybe TRBD2 (6 bases). CDR1 and CDR2 (germline): MNHEY, SVGEGT. The CDR3 is 17 residues long. V dropped 0 bases and J dropped 6 bases, with 21 bases sitting between them. CDR3: CASSYSVSSVRRSEQYF. The CDR3 DNA reads as TGTGCCAGCAGTTACTCGGTATCTAGCGTGAGGAGGAGCGAGCAGTACTTC.

V usage is TRBV3-1 (or the pseudogene TRBV3-2) and J usage is TRBJ1-6; D is possibly TRBD1 (5 bases). V was shortened by 3 bases and J by 5 bases, with 14 bases between the two germline ends. CDR3 length equals 16 residues. The germline gives CDR1 LGHDT, CDR2 YNNKEL (reference sequence). CDR3 loop: CASSQGTWGNNSPLHF. CDR3 bases: TGTGCCAGCAGCCAGGGTACTTGGGGGAATAATTCACCCCTCCACTTT.

This chain uses TRBV4-3 with TRBJ2-7; TRBD2 is a possible D gene (6 bases). Trimming removed 8 bases from V and 2 bases from J, with 16 bases in between. Per the germline V gene, CDR1 is LGHNA and CDR2 is YSLEER. This CDR3 contains 14 residues. The CDR3 DNA reads TGCGCCAGCGGTGAGCTCCCGGGGGCCTACGAGCAGTACTTC. Translated: CASGELPGAYEQYF.

This clone was picked up a small number of times. The chain joins TRBV28 to TRBJ1-5; D is unclear. Germline lookup yields CDR1 MDHEN and CDR2 SYDVKM. The CDR3 sequence is 14 residues long. Trimming pared 2 bases from V and 6 bases from J, leaving 11 bases between. The CDR3 region has the DNA TGTGCCAGCAGTTTAGAGCCAGGAACTCAGCCCCAGCATTTT. It specifies CASSLEPGTQPQHF.

This clone is a singleton in its sample. The chain's CDR3 is CASSQRVPTGVTQYF. In DNA form, the CDR3 reads TGCGCCAGCAGCCAAAGGGTTCCAACCGGGGTTACGCAGTATTTT. This chain joins TRBV4-1 and TRBJ2-3; D might be TRBD2 (5 bases). Trimming shortened V by 2 bases and J by 8 bases, and 17 bases separated the two germline ends. This CDR3 spans 15 amino acids. Germline V gives CDR1 MGHRA, CDR2 YSYEKL.

The gene calls are TRBV2 and TRBJ2-3; D possibly corresponds to TRBD2 (5 bases). Germline CDR1 and CDR2: SNHLY and FYNNEI. The length of the CDR3 is 13 residues. Trimming pared 2 bases from V and 4 bases from J, leaving 7 bases between. CDR3 sequence: CASSEQRSDTQYF. The DNA of the CDR3 is TGTGCCAGCAGTGAACAGCGGTCAGATACGCAGTATTTT. Using reference TRBV2 and TRBJ2-3 for the parts outside the CDR3, the full variable domain is EPEVTQTPSHQVTQMGQEVILRCVPISNHLYFYWYRQILGQKVEFLVSFYNNEISEKSEIFDDQFSVERPDGSNFTLKIRSTKLEDSAMYFCASSEQRSDTQYFGPGTRLTVL.

The chain is built from TRBV6-2 or TRBV6-3 and TRBJ2-1; TRBD2 aligns across 10 bases. Per germline, CDR1 MNHEY and CDR2 SVGEGT. Trimming took 7 bases from V and 2 from J; bases not matched to a gene: 5. The CDR3 extends over 15 amino acids. CDR3 DNA: TGTGCCAGCATCCCCCTAGCGGGGGCCTACAATGAGCAGTTCTTC. Residues: CASIPLAGAYNEQFF.

The chain links TRBV11-2 to TRBJ2-3; 8 bases are a match to TRBD2. Trimming cost V 5 bases and J 2 bases; bases outside gene matches: 9. Germline loops: CDR1 SGHAT, CDR2 FQNNGV. The CDR3 is 16 residues long. In nucleotides, the CDR3 is TGTGCCAGCAGCCGAAGTAGCGGGATGATCACAGATACGCAGTATTTT. Translated: CASSRSSGMITDTQYF.

This clone was seen once. The chain recombines TRBV19 with TRBJ1-3, with no clear D. The germline V gene has CDR1 LNHDA and CDR2 SQIVND (reference sequence). V lost 6 bases, J lost 3 bases, and 9 bases lay in between. The CDR3 consists of 13 residues. The CDR3 reads CASSKGFGNTIYF. The CDR3 DNA reads as TGTGCCAGTAGCAAAGGGTTTGGAAACACCATATATTTT.

The chain has TRBV6-2 or TRBV6-3 and TRBJ1-1; TRBD1 is a possible D gene (5 bases). This CDR3 contains 15 residues. CDR1 MNHEY and CDR2 SVGEGT come from the germline V gene. V lost 2 bases to trimming and J lost 1 base, with 11 bases between them. CDR3 sequence (DNA): TGTGCCAGCAGTTACCCAGGGACGCGGAACACTGAAGCTTTCTTT. Protein: CASSYPGTRNTEAFF.

This clone was seen only a few times. V usage is TRBV5-4 and J usage is TRBJ1-1; 8 positions agree with TRBD1. V lost 2 bases, J lost 0 bases, and 12 bases stayed unmatched. This CDR3 has 18 amino acids. Per germline, CDR1 SGHNT and CDR2 YYREEE (reference sequence). Here the CDR3 reads CASSFPGTGAGLNTEAFF. The DNA of the CDR3 is TGTGCCAGCAGCTTCCCCGGGACAGGAGCGGGGTTGAACACTGAAGCTTTCTTT.

The chain joins TRBV28 to TRBJ2-7; tentative D call: TRBD1 (5 bases). CDR1 and CDR2 (germline): MDHEN, SYDVKM. This CDR3 comprises 13 residues. Between the trimmed V and J ends, which lost 10 bases and 2 bases, there was a span of 15 bases. In nucleotides, the CDR3 is TGTGCCACTGGTAAGACAGTCACCTACGAGCAGTACTTC. Amino acid sequence: CATGKTVTYEQYF.

The chain links TRBV6-2 or TRBV6-3 to TRBJ2-2, with TRBD2 matching over 9 bases. CDR1 MNHEY and CDR2 SVGEGT come from the germline V gene. After removal of 4 bases from V and 6 bases from J, the junction contained 12 bases not matched to a gene. The CDR3 sequence is 17 residues long. The CDR3 here is CASSSQAGGPFPGELFF. The CDR3, as DNA: TGTGCCAGCAGTTCCCAGGCGGGGGGGCCTTTCCCCGGGGAGCTGTTTTTT.